The 32 T cell receptor beta chains presented below share a single source sample, sequenced in a study of low-dose radiotherapy and immunotherapy resistance in tumors. Time point here: before trial treatment. Both TCRalpha and TCRbeta chains were reverse transcribed with V-gene-specific primers. TCRs were put through around 20 PCR cycles of amplification with Phusion. A constant-region primer and the V-primer adapter served as the primer pair. A single record per CDR3 protein comes from TCRdb applying MiXCR to the reads. The sample shows tens of thousands of distinct CDR3 sequences, roughly a third of them seen only once. Sequences were derived from PBMCs, sampled before treatment. These receptors all stem from a male donor with gallbladder cancer.

This clonotype came up a few times. The chain's CDR3 is CASSPVRAQSTYNEQFF. As DNA, the CDR3 is TGTGCCAGCTCACCGGTCAGGGCTCAATCTACCTACAATGAGCAGTTCTTC. This rearrangement joins TRBV18 to TRBJ2-1, with D maybe TRBD1 (5 bases). This CDR3 comprises 17 residues. CDR1 KGHSH and CDR2 LQKENI come from the germline V gene. V shed 3 bases and J shed 2 bases, with 17 bases lying between them.

The table lists this clonotype with many counts. The CDR3 protein is CASSEPGQGTYEQYF. CDR3 nucleotide sequence: TGTGCCAGTAGTGAGCCGGGACAGGGGACCTACGAGCAGTACTTC. The chain recombines TRBV19 with TRBJ2-7; 10 bases map to TRBD1. J gave up 2 bases and V 5 bases, and 6 bases lay outside the gene matches. Per the germline V gene, CDR1 is LNHDA and CDR2 is SQIVND (reference sequence). The CDR3 has 15 residues.

The chain uses TRBV9 and TRBJ2-7; D is possibly TRBD1 or TRBD2 (5 bases each). Trimming removed 0 bases from V and 3 bases from J, with 10 bases in between. Per germline, CDR1 SGDLS and CDR2 YYNGEE. This CDR3 has 14 amino acids. This CDR3 is CASSVEGPDYEQYF. CDR3 nucleotide sequence: TGTGCCAGCAGCGTAGAGGGACCAGACTACGAGCAGTACTTC.

This clonotype was recorded a few times. The chain links TRBV4-1 to TRBJ1-1; no firm D call. CDR1 and CDR2 from the germline V gene are MGHRA and YSYEKL. V was cut by 1 base and J by 0 bases, with 12 bases left in between. The CDR3 sequence is 16 residues long. The CDR3 bases are TGCGCCAGCAGCCAAGCCCTGGAGCAGGTGAACACTGAAGCTTTCTTT. Its translation: CASSQALEQVNTEAFF.

This clonotype was counted ten times or more. This chain joins TRBV28 and TRBJ2-1; D not resolved. This CDR3 comprises 14 residues. The V gene's germline CDR1 is MDHEN and CDR2 SYDVKM. The germline V and J ends were trimmed by 4 bases and 5 bases, with 12 bases remaining between them. The CDR3 loop is CASSSAYRDNEQFF. In nucleotides, the CDR3 is TGTGCCAGCAGTTCCGCCTATCGCGACAATGAGCAGTTCTTC.

This clonotype was found many times. The rearrangement links TRBV2 to TRBJ2-6; D not certain. Germline CDR1 is SNHLY and CDR2 is FYNNEI. Trimming took 4 bases from V and 0 from J, leaving 10 bases between them. This CDR3 spans 16 amino acids. CDR3 DNA sequence: TGTGCCAGCAGTGCGGAGACCAGCTCTGGGGCCAACGTCCTGACTTTC. Its protein is CASSAETSSGANVLTF.

In this sample, this clonotype turned up many times. CDR3 coding DNA: TGTGCCAGCAGTAGGACAGGGACCTACGAGCAGTACTTC. Translated: CASSRTGTYEQYF. This chain uses TRBV7-9 with TRBJ2-7; the match to TRBD1 covers 8 bases. Germline V CDR1 and CDR2: SEHNR, FQNEAQ (reference sequence). The CDR3 loop spans 13 amino acids. V was pared by 6 bases and J by 2 bases, with 3 bases of the junction left unmatched.

The chain is built from TRBV13 and TRBJ1-2, with D uncertain. In germline, CDR1 is PRHDT, CDR2 FYEKMQ (reference sequence). V lost 6 bases and J lost 3, with 14 bases in between. CDR3 length: 14 residues. The CDR3 protein is CASRTRGSDYGYTF. The CDR3 DNA follows: TGTGCCAGCAGGACCCGTGGGAGTGACTATGGCTACACCTTC.

For this clonotype: Possible read error: a much larger clone is one base away. This sequence joins TRBV2 and TRBJ2-1, with a tentative D call TRBD2 (5 bases). CDR3 length: 13 amino acids. Germline V lookup: CDR1 SNHLY, CDR2 FYNNEI. V was shortened by 7 bases and J by 10 bases, with 17 bases between the two germline ends. This CDR3 reads CASTEGLSYEQFF. CDR3 nucleotide sequence: TGTGCCAGCACCGAGGGTCTCTCCTACGAGCAGTTCTTC.

This clonotype has at least ten counts. The chain uses TRBV27 and TRBJ2-1; D call uncertain. Trimming pared 3 bases from V and 3 bases from J, leaving 6 bases between. The germline V gene has CDR1 MNHEY and CDR2 SMNVEV (reference sequence). The CDR3 length is 13 residues. The CDR3 DNA reads as TGTGCCAGCAGTTTCTCAGTCTACAATGAGCAGTTCTTC. Amino acid sequence: CASSFSVYNEQFF.

This clonotype has at least ten counts. The rearrangement uses TRBV3-1 and TRBJ2-5; D not certain. This CDR3 comprises 13 residues. Germline V gives CDR1 LGHDT, CDR2 YNNKEL (reference sequence). The ends were cut back, 0 bases at V and 5 bases at J, with 7 bases in the middle. CDR3 loop: CASSQDPRETQYF. In DNA form, the CDR3 reads TGTGCCAGCAGCCAAGACCCTCGGGAGACCCAGTACTTC.

In its sample, this clonotype was seen many times. The chain combines TRBV7-2 with TRBJ2-3; D not resolved. There are 16 residues in the CDR3. Germline assignment: CDR1 SGHTA and CDR2 FQGNSA. V was trimmed by 1 base and J by 1 base, leaving 12 bases between them. The CDR3 spells CASSLGPTTRTDTQYF. The CDR3 DNA follows: TGTGCCAGCAGCTTAGGCCCGACGACACGCACAGATACGCAGTATTTT.

This clonotype was recorded at least ten times. The rearrangement uses TRBV9 and TRBJ2-2, with D unresolved. Germline CDR1 and CDR2: SGDLS and YYNGEE. This CDR3 comprises 13 residues. The germline V and J ends were trimmed by 0 bases and 1 base, with 1 base remaining between them. The chain's CDR3 is CASSVGNTGELFF. Written as DNA, the CDR3 is TGTGCCAGCAGCGTAGGGAACACCGGGGAGCTGTTTTTT. The whole variable domain, remainder taken from reference TRBV9 and TRBJ2-2, is DSGVTQTPKHLITATGQRVTLRCSPRSGDLSVYWYQQSLDQGLQFLIQYYNGEERAKGNILERFSAQQFPDLHSELNLSSLELGDSALYFCASSVGNTGELFFGEGSRLTVL.

This chain uses TRBV5-1 with TRBJ2-7; 9 bases match TRBD1. V lost 4 bases to trimming and J lost 3 bases; unmatched junction nucleotides: 5. Germline V CDR1 and CDR2: SGHRS, YFSETQ. This CDR3 region has 14 residues. The CDR3 coding sequence is TGCGCCAGCAGCGCGGGACAGGGAAACTACGAGCAGTACTTC. The encoded protein is CASSAGQGNYEQYF.

In this sample, this clonotype turned up many times. The chain employs TRBV3-1 and TRBJ2-4, with 12 bases matching TRBD2. CDR3 size: 19 residues. Unmatched junction bases numbered 9, after V lost 3 bases and J lost 0 bases. Looked up from germline, CDR1 is LGHDT and CDR2 is YNNKEL (reference sequence). CDR3 sequence: CASSQFLAGGLQAKNIQYF. CDR3 bases: TGTGCCAGCAGCCAGTTCCTAGCGGGAGGGCTCCAAGCCAAAAACATTCAGTACTTC.

The sample holds many counts of this clonotype. The chain joins TRBV18 to TRBJ1-2; D remains ambiguous. The CDR3 runs 14 residues. The germline gives CDR1 KGHSH, CDR2 LQKENI. V lost 2 bases, J lost 2 bases, and 9 bases lay in between. The CDR3 DNA reads TGTGCCAGCTCACCAGGAGGCGGCAACTATGGCTACACCTTC. Its protein is CASSPGGGNYGYTF.

This clonotype was counted ten times or more. The chain couples TRBV3-1 to TRBJ2-1; D remains ambiguous. Trimming removed 6 bases from V and 5 bases from J, with 14 bases in between. This CDR3 contains 14 residues. Germline values: CDR1 LGHDT, CDR2 YNNKEL (reference sequence). CDR3 protein: CASSRPRANNEQFF. CDR3 DNA sequence: TGTGCCAGCAGTCGGCCCCGGGCCAACAATGAGCAGTTCTTC.

To note about this clonotype: At one end, the junction sequence differs from germline, possibly due to a read error. The rearrangement uses TRBV5-3 and TRBJ2-7; 7 positions agree with TRBD1. TRBV5-3 is treated as an ORF (open reading frame) with a function not yet certain. The CDR3 length is 14 residues. DNA of the CDR3: TGTGCCAGCAGCTTGAGGGACAGACCCTACGAGCAGTACTTC. It translates to CASSLRDRPYEQYF.

V is TRBV5-1 and J is TRBJ2-5; either TRBD1 or TRBD2 may supply D (6 bases each). Trimming shortened V by 4 bases and J by 5 bases, and 15 bases separated the two germline ends. Germline loops: CDR1 SGHRS, CDR2 YFSETQ. This CDR3 is 14 amino acids long. The CDR3 sequence: CASSPRGGGETQYF. In DNA form, the CDR3 reads TGCGCCAGCAGCCCCCGAGGAGGGGGGGAGACCCAGTACTTC.

V is TRBV15 and J is TRBJ1-1; 7 nucleotides agree with TRBD1. The CDR3 totals 15 residues. Germline assignment: CDR1 LNHNV and CDR2 YYDKDF (reference sequence). Trimming took 2 bases from V and 3 from J; bases not matched to a gene: 6. The CDR3 protein is CATSRSYRGDTEAFF. The CDR3 DNA is TGTGCCACCAGCAGATCATACAGGGGCGACACTGAAGCTTTCTTT.

This clonotype was observed many times. J is TRBJ1-6 and V is TRBV6-4, with 7 bases matching TRBD1. The CDR3 extends over 14 amino acids. After removal of 5 bases from V and 7 bases from J, the junction contained 5 bases not matched to a gene. Per the germline V gene, CDR1 is MRHNA and CDR2 is SNTAGT. The CDR3 loop reads CASSSGQLNSPLHF. Here the CDR3 DNA reads TGTGCCAGCAGTTCGGGACAGTTGAATTCACCCCTCCACTTT.

The chain joins TRBV20-1 to TRBJ1-2, with D perhaps TRBD1 (5 bases). The CDR3 is 14 residues long. V was pared by 2 bases and J by 2 bases, with 12 bases between. Germline-derived CDR1 and CDR2 are DFQATT and SNEGSKA (reference sequence). The CDR3 loop reads CSARPSTENYGYTF. Written as DNA, the CDR3 is TGCAGTGCTAGACCGTCGACAGAAAACTATGGCTACACCTTC.

Regarding this clonotype: This likely reflects a read error, since a far larger clone is one base away. The chain combines TRBV3-1 with TRBJ2-5; D is undetermined. Trimming stripped 1 base from V and 11 bases from J, with 14 bases between. Germline V CDR1 and CDR2: LGHDT, YNNKEL (reference sequence). The CDR3 is made up of 13 amino acids. For the CDR3, the DNA is TGTGCCAGCAGCCAAGCTATTGCGCCCGCGCAGTACTTC. Translated: CASSQAIAPAQYF.

This clonotype was picked up many times. The chain has TRBV7-2 and TRBJ2-3, with 10 bases matching TRBD2. V lost 7 bases, J lost 4 bases, and 17 bases stayed unmatched. This CDR3 is 18 amino acids long. Germline-derived CDR1 and CDR2 are SGHTA and FQGNSA. This chain's CDR3 is CASTVRAGGMSVADTQYF. CDR3 sequence (DNA): TGTGCCAGCACCGTAAGAGCGGGGGGGATGAGCGTCGCAGATACGCAGTATTTT.

This clonotype was seen at least ten times. The rearrangement links TRBV20-1 to TRBJ1-5; D is unresolved. This CDR3 is 14 amino acids long. V lost 4 bases and J lost 3, with 13 bases in between. Germline lookup yields CDR1 DFQATT and CDR2 SNEGSKA (reference sequence). The CDR3 bases are TGCAGTGCTACCAGTGGGGTTCCCAATCAGCCCCAGCATTTT. Residues: CSATSGVPNQPQHF.

The chain carries TRBV20-1 and TRBJ2-6; D not resolved. The germline V gene encodes CDR1 DFQATT and CDR2 SNEGSKA (reference sequence). Trimming pared 5 bases from V and 4 bases from J, leaving 15 bases between. The CDR3 consists of 15 residues. CDR3 DNA: TGCAGTGCTCCCGCCCAAGGGTCAGGGGCCAACGTCCTGACTTTC. Protein sequence: CSAPAQGSGANVLTF.

There are many counts of this clonotype. The chain links TRBV19 to TRBJ1-3; D might be TRBD1 (5 bases). The V gene's germline CDR1 is LNHDA and CDR2 SQIVND (reference sequence). This CDR3 has 13 amino acids. Trimming stripped 6 bases from V and 4 bases from J, with 10 bases between. CDR3 in amino acids: CASRGDSGNTIYF. In DNA, the CDR3 is TGTGCCAGTAGGGGGGACTCGGGAAACACCATATATTTT.

This clonotype was counted many times. This CDR3 reads CASSLATRDLLAPTGELFF. CDR3 sequence (DNA): TGTGCCAGCAGCTTAGCCACCCGGGACTTACTCGCGCCTACCGGGGAGCTGTTTTTT. The rearrangement uses TRBV7-6 and TRBJ2-2, with D possibly matching TRBD2 (6 bases). CDR1 and CDR2 (germline): SGHVS, FNYEAQ. The CDR3 sequence is 19 residues long. V shed 0 bases and J shed 5 bases, with 22 bases lying between them.

This clonotype appeared many times. V is TRBV5-5 and J is TRBJ2-4; 9 bases are a match to TRBD1. Germline V gene data show CDR1 as SGHKS and CDR2 as YYEKEE (reference sequence). The CDR3 totals 15 residues. Losses at the gene ends were 4 bases for V and 2 bases for J; bases not matched to a gene: 4. CDR3 residues: CASSKTGGSKNIQYF. For the CDR3, the DNA is TGTGCCAGCAGCAAGACAGGGGGTTCCAAAAACATTCAGTACTTC. Supplemented by reference TRBV5-5 and TRBJ2-4, the full variable domain reads DAGVTQSPTHLIKTRGQQVTLRCSPISGHKSVSWYQQVLGQGPQFIFQYYEKEERGRGNFPDRFSARQFPNYSSELNVNALLLGDSALYLCASSKTGGSKNIQYFGAGTRLSVL.

There are many counts of this clonotype. The chain couples TRBV7-8 to TRBJ1-2; D remains unclear. Between the trimmed V and J ends, which lost 6 bases and 4 bases, there was a span of 18 bases. CDR1 is SGHVS and CDR2 is FQNEAQ in the germline V gene. The CDR3 is 15 residues long. CDR3 loop: CASSLSSGGIYGYTF. The DNA of the CDR3 is TGTGCCAGCAGTCTCTCAAGTGGAGGGATCTATGGCTACACCTTC.

This clonotype occurred many times. This rearrangement joins TRBV19 to TRBJ1-2; D is uncertain. Trimming took off 2 bases at V and 6 bases at J, with 22 bases between the two ends. This CDR3 has 17 residues. CDR1 LNHDA and CDR2 SQIVND come from the germline V gene (reference sequence). CDR3 bases: TGTGCCAGTAGTATATCTCACCTGGAAGGGCCCAGAGATGGCTACACCTTC. Protein sequence: CASSISHLEGPRDGYTF.

This clonotype appeared a few times. This sequence joins TRBV20-1 and TRBJ2-1; D possibly corresponds to TRBD2 (7 bases). This CDR3 is built from 16 residues. Germline V gives CDR1 DFQATT, CDR2 SNEGSKA (reference sequence). The V end was cut by 2 bases, the J end by 11 bases, with 25 bases between. In nucleotides, the CDR3 is TGCAGTGCTAGACGCGGTAGGGGGAGGGCCTTGATGAAGCAGTTCTTC. This encodes CSARRGRGRALMKQFF.